This T cell receptor (beta chain) was identified during a study of T cells expressing NK-cell markers. The germline gives CDR1 SGHDT, CDR2 YYEEEE. This CDR3 region has 21 residues. TCRdb reprocessed the 5' RACE reads and reports one entry per CDR3 protein, with no DNA. Here the sample table reports over 350,000 distinct CDR3 sequences. This clonotype originated in a woman between 50 and 59 years old in good health. Sequencing input: blood T cells: a sorted CD56 or NKG2C T cell subset, CD4+ or CD8+ T cells, or bulk PBMC T cells (not recorded which). The V gene is TRBV5-6, the J gene TRBJ2-1; lacking DNA, the TRBD2 call made by TCRdb goes unchecked. The CDR3 sequence: CASTKAGGLAGVGSPYNEQFF.